The clone carrying this TCR beta chain was observed a single time. Its specificity is unknown. The PCR was carried out with 60 Vbeta primers and 13 Jbeta primers. Sequencing was performed with immunoSEQ multiplex PCR; in TCRdb, only in-frame clones are kept and a portion is missing. The table lists about 140,000 clones, roughly 78% of them singletons, with 4.5% to 5% in the top ten. Germline V gene sequence: CDR1 MNHNY, CDR2 SVGAGI (reference sequence). V lost 6 bases to trimming and J lost 7 bases; unmatched junction nucleotides: 10. The length of the CDR3 is 15 residues. The record originates from a study of cytomegalovirus exposure and HLA in healthy donors. General observations from the study: Segments of the TCR beta V type were, in most cases, productive about 87% or about 30% of the time in an earlier analysis. CMV antigen specificity of three CMV-associated chains was confirmed in vitro. Trimming of TCR beta V- and J-genes showed a link, identified in a later analysis, to a missense DCLRE1C variant.

The material sequenced was PBMCs. This TCR derives from a man aged 25 to 45 in good health. The chain has TRBV6-6 and TRBJ1-4, with 8 positions matching TRBD1. CDR3 protein: CASSPGQGGFEKLFF. CDR3 in DNA: TGTGCCAGCAGCCCCGGACAGGGTGGGTTTGAAAAACTGTTTTTT.